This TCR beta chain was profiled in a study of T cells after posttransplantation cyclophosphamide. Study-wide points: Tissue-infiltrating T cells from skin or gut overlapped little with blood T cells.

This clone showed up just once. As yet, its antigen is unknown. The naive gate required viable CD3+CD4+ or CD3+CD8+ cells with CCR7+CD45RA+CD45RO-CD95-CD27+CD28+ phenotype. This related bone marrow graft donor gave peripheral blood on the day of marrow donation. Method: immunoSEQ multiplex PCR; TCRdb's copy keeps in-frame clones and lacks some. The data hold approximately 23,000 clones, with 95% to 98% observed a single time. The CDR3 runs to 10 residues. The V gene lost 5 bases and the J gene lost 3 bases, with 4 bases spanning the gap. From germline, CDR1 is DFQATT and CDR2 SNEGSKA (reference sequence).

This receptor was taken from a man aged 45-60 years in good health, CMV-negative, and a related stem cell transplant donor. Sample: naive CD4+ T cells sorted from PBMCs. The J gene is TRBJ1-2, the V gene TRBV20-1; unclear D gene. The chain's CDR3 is CSAPDYGYTF. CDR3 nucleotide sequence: TGCAGTGCTCCGGACTATGGCTACACCTTC.